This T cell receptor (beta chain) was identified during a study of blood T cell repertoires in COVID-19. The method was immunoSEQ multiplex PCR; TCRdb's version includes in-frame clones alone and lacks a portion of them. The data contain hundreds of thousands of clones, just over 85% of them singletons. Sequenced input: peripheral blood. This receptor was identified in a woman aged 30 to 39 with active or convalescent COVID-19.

DNA for the CDR3: TGCGCCAGCAGCTTGGTTCTGAGCGGGAGGTCCGGGGAGCTGTTTTTT. This sequence encodes CASSLVLSGRSGELFF. The J gene is TRBJ2-2, the V gene TRBV5-1; 9 positions match TRBD2. The CDR3 contains 16 residues. In germline, CDR1 is SGHRS, CDR2 YFSETQ. The V and J ends lost 0 bases and 6 bases, in that order; junction bases with no gene match: 6.